This T cell receptor (beta chain) was identified during a study of shared clonotypes between healthy human individuals. General study points: Several donors showed sharing of about 4.7% of naive CD4 clonotypes. Rarefaction showed that sequencing of sorted subsets was incomplete (despite large depth).

V lost 0 bases and J lost 2, with 5 bases in between. Germline values: CDR1 SGDLS, CDR2 YYNGEE. This CDR3 has 13 amino acids. Naive CD45RA+ and memory CD45RA-negative subsets were split from CD4+ cells. On this clone: Its antigen is not known.

200 to 250 ng DNA, tens of thousands of T cell genomes, went into each sorted-subset replicate PCR. Measured with immunoSEQ multiplex PCR; TCRdb has only the in-frame clones, and not every one. The table lists millions of clones, 95% of them singletons. The V gene is TRBV9, the J gene TRBJ2-5; no firm D call. The sequence came from a man in his late teens or twenties in good health. Sequenced material: naive CD4+ T cells sorted from blood. Stated subset: CD45RA+ positively selected. CDR3 in DNA: TGTGCCAGCAGCGTAGACCTGCAAGAGACCCAGTACTTC. Its translation is CASSVDLQETQYF. Full variable domain (outside the CDR3, taken from reference TRBV9 and TRBJ2-5): DSGVTQTPKHLITATGQRVTLRCSPRSGDLSVYWYQQSLDQGLQFLIQYYNGEERAKGNILERFSAQQFPDLHSELNLSSLELGDSALYFCASSVDLQETQYFGPGTRLLVL.